This T cell receptor (beta chain) is from a study of control samples from healthy donors and cancer patients. The method was immunoSEQ multiplex PCR; TCRdb's version includes in-frame clones alone and lacks a portion of them. The table lists approximately 160,000 clones, 94% of them singletons, with over 1.3% in the top ten. CDR1 and CDR2 from the germline V gene are SNHLY and FYNNEI. V was shortened by 5 bases and J by 3 bases, with 8 bases between the two germline ends. This CDR3 is 12 amino acids long. Input material: blood. The sequence came from a woman under 30 in good health. The chain employs TRBV2 and TRBJ2-7; no definite D call. The CDR3 region has the DNA TGTGCCAGCAGTCTCAGTCTCTACGAGCAGTACTTC. It specifies CASSLSLYEQYF.